Here is one T cell receptor beta chain with its context. These data come from a study of glioma-infiltrating T cells. TCR alpha and beta CDR3 regions were amplified from RNA using iRepertoire nested multiplex PCR. One entry per CDR3 protein results from TCRdb running MiXCR on the multiplex PCR reads. The profile shows under 200,000 distinct CDR3 sequences, more than 35% of them singletons. Trimming removed 5 bases from V and 3 bases from J; junction bases left unmatched: 7. Looked up from germline, CDR1 is SSHAT and CDR2 is FNYEAQ (reference sequence). The CDR3 sequence is 15 residues long. Input material: glioma tissue, nonneoplastic brain tissue, or PBMCs (not recorded which). The sequence was collected from a human donor with low-grade glioma or glioblastoma, undergoing nonglioma brain surgery, or in good health (not recorded which). The chain is built from TRBV7-7 and TRBJ2-7; TRBD1 aligns across 10 bases. CDR3 amino acids: CASSPGQGINYEQYF. CDR3 bases: TGTGCCAGCAGCCCGGGACAGGGGATCAACTACGAGCAGTACTTC.